This T cell receptor beta chain was sequenced in a study of T cell responses to AZD1222 COVID-19 vaccine. General study findings and limits: Along spike, vaccine-associated CD4 TCRs were found throughout, with dominance at 160-218 and 743-854. Spike-specific TCR depth and breadth grew after two AZD1222 doses. It was only after the peak T cell response that any repertoires were sampled. The donors showed a predominance of white British ancestry and of females, with possible underestimation of clonal diversity.

Per the germline V gene, CDR1 is SGHAT and CDR2 is FQNNGV. After removal of 5 bases from V and 7 bases from J, the junction contained 7 bases not matched to a gene. This CDR3 has 15 amino acids. Remarks on this clone: The antigen remains undetermined.

Repertoires were generated with immunoSEQ multiplex PCR, while TCRdb's copy carries only in-frame clones and drops some. The top ten hold about 6% of the sample, which has 100,000 to 150,000 clones, roughly 88% seen once. This receptor was obtained from an adult in good health. V is TRBV11-2 and J is TRBJ1-6, with 8 bases lining up with TRBD1. The specimen was peripheral blood, collected on day 0 of AZD1222 vaccination. Written as DNA, the CDR3 is TGTGCCAGCAGCCCCACAGGACAGGGCAATTCACCCCTCCACTTT. It is translated as CASSPTGQGNSPLHF.